Each of the 5 T cell receptor beta chains below was sequenced from the same sample in a study of blood T cell repertoires in COVID-19 (dated by TCRdb to the early 2020s). Library creation used the immunoSEQ multiplex PCR assay. Held by TCRdb, this immuneACCESS table contains in-frame sequences only and omits some clones. Under half of the omission traces to an unresolved V gene where checked; the cause of the rest is unknown. Present in this sample are about 170,000 clones, around 85% of which were seen just once. The ten largest clones represent 6.5% to 7.5% of the sample. The sample consisted of peripheral blood. These receptor sequences come from a man older than 75 with COVID-19, enrolled during active disease.

The rearrangement links TRBV10-3 to TRBJ1-1, with a possible D match to TRBD1 (5 bases). This CDR3 is built from 15 residues. V was clipped by 0 bases and J by 1 base, with 9 bases between them. In germline, CDR1 is ENHRY, CDR2 SYGVKD. CDR3 sequence reads: CAISESGTSNTEAFF. The CDR3 DNA reads as TGTGCCATCAGTGAGTCAGGGACTTCGAACACTGAAGCTTTCTTT.

As regards this clone: The sample contains more than one DNA sequence encoding this CDR3. The chain is built from TRBV5-8 and TRBJ1-1; no definite D call. The CDR3 is 13 amino acids. Trimming took 0 bases from V and 2 from J, leaving 5 bases between them. Germline assignment: CDR1 SGHTS and CDR2 YDEGEE. The CDR3 region is CASSLDRNTEAFF. CDR3 nucleotide sequence: TGTGCCAGCAGCTTGGACAGAAACACTGAAGCTTTCTTT.

The V gene is TRBV21-1, the J gene TRBJ1-2; the table calls TRBD1, which could not be checked here. TRBV21-1 represents a pseudogene. This CDR3 comprises 16 residues. In nucleotides, the CDR3 is TGTGCCAGCAGCAAGGGGGGACAGGGAGGTAACTATGGCTACACCTTC. It specifies CASSKGGQGGNYGYTF.

The V and J genes are TRBV27 and TRBJ1-5; no clear D gene. The CDR3 totals 13 residues. V shed 6 bases and J shed 5 bases, with 11 bases lying between them. The germline CDR1 and CDR2 sequences are MNHEY and SMNVEV (reference sequence). CDR3: CASSLREDQPQHF. CDR3 DNA sequence: TGTGCCAGCAGCCTTAGGGAGGATCAGCCCCAGCATTTT.

This chain connects TRBV6-1 to TRBJ1-2; no clear D. Trimming left V 1 base short and J 8 bases short, with 14 bases between. This CDR3 spans 14 amino acids. Germline V gene data show CDR1 as MNHNS and CDR2 as SASEGT. The CDR3 DNA sequence: TGTGCCAGCAGTGAAGGAGGGAGGAGTTACGGCTACACCTTC. This gives the protein CASSEGGRSYGYTF.